The present TCR beta chain was sequenced within a study of cytomegalovirus exposure and HLA in healthy donors. Overall study results and limits: Subsequent analysis of the 120 or so validation repertoires found a tendency for first-cohort TCR clusters to co-occur.

TCRdb's copy holds only in-frame clones and misses some; the assay was immunoSEQ multiplex PCR. The sample lists approximately 270,000 clones, 65% to 90% occurring once. Regarding this clone: Its antigen is not known.

Per the germline V gene, CDR1 is MNHEY and CDR2 is SVGAGI. V lost 7 bases and J lost 11, with 11 bases in between. The CDR3 length is 11 residues. The sample comprised PBMCs. The chain couples TRBV6-5 to TRBJ1-4, with no clear D. This TCR was recovered from a woman between 18 and 30 years old in good health and CMV-seronegative. DNA of the CDR3: TGTGCCAGCAATTTCACGAGTAAACTGTTTTTT. Protein product: CASNFTSKLFF.